This T cell receptor (beta chain) is from a study of long-term antiretroviral therapy in people with HIV. Note on this clone: Its target is not known.

Each participant with HIV received care in the United States. This was the immunoSEQ v3.0 assay at survey level. Libraries were prepared by immunoSEQ multiplex PCR; TCRdb keeps only in-frame clonotypes and omits some of them. Of about 42,000 clones listed, around nine tenths are singletons. This CDR3 is 15 amino acids long. Germline CDR1 LGHNA, CDR2 YNFKEQ. The ends were cut back, 1 base at V and 6 bases at J, with 13 bases in the middle. Findings of the study overall: CDR3 length ranges were narrower in HIV repertoires than in controls. Patients on ART gained diversity, which nonetheless stayed below transplant donor controls. Samples were collected from about 2003 to 2017 under possibly less effective ART regimens.

The receptor's source is a woman aged 45-60 years with HIV. Source: unsorted PBMCs, taken 0.1 years before starting antiretroviral therapy. This chain joins TRBV4-2 and TRBJ2-1; perhaps TRBD2 as D (7 bases). CDR3 nucleotide sequence: TGTGCCAGCAGCCAAGTGGGGGGGCAAGGCAATGAGCAGTTCTTC. Translating gives CASSQVGGQGNEQFF.